This T cell receptor (beta chain) was recovered during a study of T cells expressing NK-cell markers. About the study: Eight donors were sequenced, seven testing HCMV-seropositive and one testing seronegative. Whole-study results and caveats: A few of the donors also had these clonotypes leading their CD3+CD56-NKG2C+ fraction. Among CD8+ T cells from about six donors, dominant NKG2C+ clonotypes accounted for about 1.0-7.0%.

Comments on this clonotype: Its target is unknown.

The authors generated TCR beta cDNA through 5'RACE template switching with UMIs. TCRdb re-analyzed the 5' RACE reads; it lists each CDR3 protein once, without DNA. This table lists under 500,000 distinct CDR3 sequences. This CDR3 comprises 15 residues. Germline V gives CDR1 DFQATT, CDR2 SNEGSKA (reference sequence). The sequence was obtained from a woman between 18 and 69 years old in good health. Source material: blood T cells: a sorted CD56 or NKG2C T cell subset, CD4+ or CD8+ T cells, or bulk PBMC T cells (not recorded which). The rearrangement links TRBV20-1 to TRBJ1-4. The CDR3 loop reads CSASLARSRNEKLFF.